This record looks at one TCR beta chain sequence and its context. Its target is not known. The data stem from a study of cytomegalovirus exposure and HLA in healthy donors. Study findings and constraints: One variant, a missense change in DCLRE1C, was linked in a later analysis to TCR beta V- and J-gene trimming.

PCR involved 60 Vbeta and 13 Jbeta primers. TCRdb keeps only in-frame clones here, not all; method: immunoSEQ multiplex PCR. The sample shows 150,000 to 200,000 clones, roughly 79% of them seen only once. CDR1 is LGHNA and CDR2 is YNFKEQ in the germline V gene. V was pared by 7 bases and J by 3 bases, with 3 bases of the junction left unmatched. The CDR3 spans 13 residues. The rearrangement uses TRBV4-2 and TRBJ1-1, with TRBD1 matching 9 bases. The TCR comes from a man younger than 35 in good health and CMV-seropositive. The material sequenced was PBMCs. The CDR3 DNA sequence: TGTGCCAGCAACAGGGGGCGTGACACTGAAGCTTTCTTT. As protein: CASNRGRDTEAFF.